These 25 T cell receptor beta chains were sequenced from one sample in a study of cytomegalovirus exposure and HLA in healthy donors. PCR used 60 Vbeta primers and 13 Jbeta primers. Sequenced by immunoSEQ multiplex PCR; TCRdb stores in-frame clones only, minus some. The sample carries about 89,000 clones, 75% to 80% recorded once. The sequencing sample was made of PBMCs. Receptor source: a man younger than 40 in good health and CMV-seronegative.

This clone appeared a few times. The chain is built from TRBV7-2 and TRBJ2-7; no reliable D call. Germline CDR1 is SGHTA and CDR2 is FQGNSA. The CDR3 runs to 12 residues. Trimming took 6 bases from V and 3 from J, leaving 9 bases between them. In nucleotides, the CDR3 is TGTGCCAGCAGTCTCCCTTACTACGAGCAGTACTTC. This sequence encodes CASSLPYYEQYF.

The CDR3 loop reads CATSQGDTYGYTF. The DNA of the CDR3 is TGTGCCACCTCACAGGGAGATACCTATGGCTACACCTTC. The rearrangement links TRBV28 to TRBJ1-2; tentatively, D is TRBD1 (6 bases). The CDR3 is 13 residues long. CDR1 and CDR2 (germline): MDHEN, SYDVKM. V lost 10 bases, J lost 4 bases, and 16 bases lay in between.

This rearrangement joins TRBV19 to TRBJ1-5; TRBD1 is a possible D gene (6 bases). The CDR3 has 18 residues. Germline loops: CDR1 LNHDA, CDR2 SQIVND (reference sequence). Trimming shortened V by 5 bases and J by 0 bases, and 20 bases separated the two germline ends. CDR3 residues: CASSPDRIATYSNQPQHF. Written as DNA, the CDR3 is TGTGCCAGTAGTCCAGACAGGATAGCCACATATAGCAATCAGCCCCAGCATTTT.

The V call is TRBV4-2, the J call TRBJ1-1, with a possible D match to TRBD1 (5 bases). V was cut by 1 base and J by 0 bases, with 9 bases left in between. This CDR3 is built from 15 residues. Germline V gives CDR1 LGHNA, CDR2 YNFKEQ. The CDR3, as DNA: TGTGCCAGCAGCCAAGGCGCAGGGATGAACACTGAAGCTTTCTTT. Protein sequence: CASSQGAGMNTEAFF.

This rearrangement joins TRBV5-4 to TRBJ1-1; 7 bases match TRBD1. V shed 5 bases, J shed 6 bases, and the junction held 13 bases outside the gene matches. The germline V gene encodes CDR1 SGHNT and CDR2 YYREEE (reference sequence). The length of the CDR3 is 15 residues. The CDR3 sequence is CASRERGKGGPEAFF. CDR3 DNA sequence: TGTGCCAGCAGGGAGAGGGGGAAAGGGGGCCCTGAAGCTTTCTTT.

The chain uses TRBV19 and TRBJ2-1, with 10 bases that match TRBD1. Germline-derived CDR1 and CDR2 are LNHDA and SQIVND (reference sequence). V lost 5 bases and J lost 8; bases outside the gene matches: 9. The CDR3 totals 15 residues. The CDR3 spells CASSPWTGGSDEQFF. The CDR3 bases are TGTGCCAGTAGTCCTTGGACAGGGGGTAGCGATGAGCAGTTCTTC.

This chain joins TRBV10-3 and TRBJ2-3; 7 nucleotides match TRBD2. Per germline, CDR1 ENHRY and CDR2 SYGVKD. CDR3 length: 14 residues. The V segment lost 5 bases and the J segment 3 bases; nucleotides outside the gene matches: 5. The CDR3 DNA reads as TGTGCCATCAGTCAGAGGGAGGGGACAGATACGCAGTATTTT. Amino acids: CAISQREGTDTQYF.

In this sample, this clone turned up once. This chain connects TRBV29-1 to TRBJ2-3, with D possibly matching TRBD2 (5 bases). Trimming took 6 bases from V and 1 from J, leaving 23 bases between them. CDR1 and CDR2 (germline): SQVTM, ANQGSEA. The CDR3 totals 17 residues. DNA for the CDR3: TGCAGCGTGGGAGATAGGCACACCGCTATCGGCACAGATACGCAGTATTTT. Residues: CSVGDRHTAIGTDTQYF.

This rearrangement joins TRBV7-9 to TRBJ1-5; 10 positions agree with TRBD1. With 1 base clipped from V and 6 bases from J, the junction kept 9 bases outside the gene matches. CDR3 length equals 17 residues. Germline V gene data show CDR1 as SEHNR and CDR2 as FQNEAQ (reference sequence). CDR3 in amino acids: CASSLVQGQGNVQPQHF. The CDR3 DNA follows: TGTGCCAGCAGCTTAGTACAGGGACAGGGGAATGTTCAGCCCCAGCATTTT.

This chain links TRBV5-1 with TRBJ1-1; D is perhaps TRBD1 (5 bases). The germline gives CDR1 SGHRS, CDR2 YFSETQ. The CDR3 has 16 amino acids. Trimming removed 4 bases from V and 0 bases from J, with 16 bases in between. Here the CDR3 reads CASSKDTTFMNTEAFF. CDR3 nucleotides: TGCGCCAGCAGCAAGGACACAACCTTTATGAACACTGAAGCTTTCTTT.

V is TRBV9 and J is TRBJ1-1; tentatively, D is TRBD1 (5 bases). Germline values: CDR1 SGDLS, CDR2 YYNGEE. The V gene lost 0 bases and the J gene lost 0 bases, with 15 bases spanning the gap. This CDR3 region has 17 residues. The CDR3 protein is CASSVGIWGRVNTEAFF. The CDR3 bases are TGTGCCAGCAGCGTAGGGATTTGGGGCAGGGTGAACACTGAAGCTTTCTTT.

The CDR3 sequence is CASSQPDRADQPQHF. CDR3 in DNA: TGTGCCAGCAGCCAACCGGACAGGGCCGATCAGCCCCAGCATTTT. The chain couples TRBV28 to TRBJ1-5, with 8 nucleotides matching TRBD1. The CDR3 sequence is 15 residues long. Germline loops: CDR1 MDHEN, CDR2 SYDVKM. With 6 bases clipped from V and 5 bases from J, the junction kept 9 bases outside the gene matches.

This clone was picked up a small number of times. The chain has TRBV5-4 and TRBJ2-2; possible D gene TRBD2, 5 bases. V lost 5 bases, J lost 6 bases, and 11 bases lay in between. CDR3 length: 13 amino acids. CDR1 SGHNT and CDR2 YYREEE come from the germline V gene (reference sequence). The CDR3 is CASRYISAGELFF. CDR3 nucleotides: TGTGCCAGCAGATATATTAGCGCCGGGGAGCTGTTTTTT.

V is TRBV7-6 and J is TRBJ2-2, with D unresolved. The CDR3 has 14 residues. Trimming shortened V by 3 bases and J by 4 bases, and 9 bases separated the two germline ends. Germline CDR1 SGHVS, CDR2 FNYEAQ. The CDR3 DNA sequence: TGTGCCAGCAGCTTGACCGGCGGCACCGGGGAGCTGTTTTTT. Protein product: CASSLTGGTGELFF.

The chain links TRBV5-1 to TRBJ2-2; D might be TRBD2 (5 bases). Germline CDR1 SGHRS, CDR2 YFSETQ. Trimming removed 0 bases from V and 3 bases from J, with 9 bases in between. There are 15 residues in the CDR3. The CDR3 spells CASSLAGVDTGELFF. Written as DNA, the CDR3 is TGCGCCAGCAGCTTGGCCGGGGTCGACACCGGGGAGCTGTTTTTT.

This chain joins TRBV2 and TRBJ1-2, with 10 bases fitting TRBD1. The ends lost 6 bases at V and 5 bases at J; junction bases unmatched: 9. Per germline, CDR1 SNHLY and CDR2 FYNNEI. The CDR3 covers 15 residues. Here the CDR3 DNA reads TGTGCCAGCAGCGGACAGGGGGTAATCGTGTATGGCTACACCTTC. Residues: CASSGQGVIVYGYTF.

This chain uses TRBV6-6 with TRBJ2-7; 7 bases map to TRBD1. V was pared by 2 bases and J by 6 bases, with 4 bases of the junction left unmatched. From germline, CDR1 is MNHNY and CDR2 SVGAGI (reference sequence). The CDR3 totals 13 residues. The CDR3 loop reads CASSYPGQPEQYF. The CDR3 region has the DNA TGTGCCAGCAGTTACCCGGGACAGCCCGAGCAGTACTTC.

As to this clone: The sample contains more than one DNA sequence encoding this CDR3. The chain joins TRBV5-8 to TRBJ2-4; 7 positions agree with TRBD2. This CDR3 has 16 amino acids. Germline CDR1 is SGHTS and CDR2 is YDEGEE. Trimming at V came to 0 bases and at J to 0 bases, leaving 3 bases not matched to a gene. The CDR3 here is CASSLGGGSAKNIQYF. The CDR3 DNA reads as TGTGCCAGCAGCTTGGGGGGGGGATCAGCCAAAAACATTCAGTACTTC.

The sample holds a few counts of this clone. V usage is TRBV28 and J usage is TRBJ2-7; 8 bases line up with TRBD2. The J segment lost 6 bases and the V segment lost 5 bases, leaving 12 bases of the junction unmatched. Germline CDR1 and CDR2: MDHEN and SYDVKM. This CDR3 is built from 15 residues. Written as DNA, the CDR3 is TGTGCCAGCAGTAAGCCCGGGGGGGTTTCTCTCGAGCAGTACTTC. It yields the protein CASSKPGGVSLEQYF.

This clone was seen more than once but under ten times. V gene TRBV6-5 combines with J gene TRBJ2-1, with D perhaps matching TRBD2 (6 bases). Germline values: CDR1 MNHEY, CDR2 SVGAGI. The CDR3 is 14 amino acids. The V end lost 3 bases, the J end lost 5 bases, and 11 bases lay between the germline ends. CDR3 sequence reads: CASSYLGTHNEQFF. The CDR3 nucleotides are TGTGCCAGCAGTTATCTCGGGACTCACAATGAGCAGTTCTTC.

This chain connects TRBV6-4 to TRBJ1-1; D gene unclear. The CDR3 totals 15 residues. The V end was cut by 2 bases, the J end by 1 base, with 11 bases between. The germline CDR1 and CDR2 sequences are MRHNA and SNTAGT. The CDR3 is CASSDGSAGNTEAFF. DNA for the CDR3: TGTGCCAGCAGTGACGGTTCAGCGGGGAACACTGAAGCTTTCTTT.

The V gene is TRBV6-5, the J gene TRBJ1-6; 9 nucleotides align to TRBD1. The CDR3 loop spans 15 amino acids. Germline assignment: CDR1 MNHEY and CDR2 SVGAGI. V was pared by 5 bases and J by 9 bases, with 8 bases of the junction left unmatched. The CDR3 loop is CASSAQGAFGSPLHF. The CDR3 DNA sequence: TGTGCCAGCAGTGCACAGGGGGCGTTTGGTTCACCCCTCCACTTT.

This clone was observed a single time. The chain combines TRBV27 with TRBJ2-5; tentative D call: TRBD2 (6 bases). The last part of the DNA fits TRBJ2-7 better; the J call may be wrong. This CDR3 region has 14 residues. Germline CDR1 and CDR2: MNHEY and SMNVEV (reference sequence). The CDR3 DNA follows: TGTGCCAGCAGTTTATTTGGGGGAGGCTACGAGCAGTACTTC. As protein: CASSLFGGGYEQYF.

This rearrangement joins TRBV7-2 to TRBJ2-2; the D is unclear. CDR3 length equals 15 residues. V lost 2 bases and J 2 bases, leaving 9 bases between the germline ends. Germline V gives CDR1 SGHTA, CDR2 FQGNSA. The CDR3 spells CASSLSPENTGELFF. The CDR3 DNA reads as TGTGCCAGCAGCTTATCCCCAGAAAACACCGGGGAGCTGTTTTTT.

This chain joins TRBV19 and TRBJ1-2, with D tentatively TRBD1 (6 bases). V was trimmed by 7 bases and J by 5 bases, leaving 8 bases between them. Germline V gives CDR1 LNHDA, CDR2 SQIVND (reference sequence). The CDR3 is 11 amino acids. The CDR3, as DNA: TGTGCCAGTAACCAGGGGTATGGCTACACCTTC. This translates into CASNQGYGYTF.